The 12 T cell receptor beta chains presented below share a single source sample, sequenced in a study of blood T cell repertoires in COVID-19. Produced via immunoSEQ multiplex PCR; TCRdb's table is partial and in-frame only. The sample lists about 500,000 clones, roughly nine tenths occurring once. Sequenced material: PBMCs or T cells enriched from blood (not recorded which). Every receptor here comes from a woman under 30 who had recovered from COVID-19.

The chain employs TRBV18 and TRBJ1-6, with D maybe TRBD1 (5 bases). Trimming removed 3 bases at V and 14 bases at J, with 8 bases between. The CDR3 spans 11 residues. The germline V gene encodes CDR1 KGHSH and CDR2 LQKENI. CDR3 nucleotides: TGTGCCAGCTCACCCGGGGGAGCCCTCCACTTT. It yields the protein CASSPGGALHF.

The V call is TRBV6-4, the J call TRBJ2-1; maybe TRBD1 (5 bases). V was shortened by 10 bases and J by 7 bases, with 17 bases between the two germline ends. The CDR3 has 13 amino acids. The germline V gene has CDR1 MRHNA and CDR2 SNTAGT. CDR3 amino acids: CATLQGFWNEQFF. The DNA of the CDR3 is TGTGCCACACTTCAGGGTTTTTGGAATGAGCAGTTCTTC.

This clone was detected a few times. The chain recombines TRBV30 with TRBJ1-3; 7 bases fit TRBD1. The CDR3 contains 13 residues. V shed 5 bases, J shed 2 bases, and the junction held 3 bases outside the gene matches. Germline loops: CDR1 GTSNPN, CDR2 SVGIG (reference sequence). As DNA, the CDR3 is TGTGCCTGGTCCAGGGGGACTGGAAACACCATATATTTT. As protein: CAWSRGTGNTIYF. The full variable domain, in which reference TRBV30 and TRBJ1-3 provide the parts outside the CDR3, is SQTIHQWPATLVQPVGSPLSLECTVEGTSNPNLYWYRQAAGRGLQLLFYSVGIGQISSEVPQNLSASRPQDRQFILSSKKLLLSDSGFYLCAWSRGTGNTIYFGEGSWLTVV.

The chain joins TRBV5-6 to TRBJ1-4; 7 bases are shared with TRBD1. This CDR3 is built from 14 residues. Germline lookup yields CDR1 SGHDT and CDR2 YYEEEE. V lost 3 bases, J lost 8 bases, and 7 bases stayed unmatched. The DNA for the CDR3 is TGTGCCAGCAGCTCCCCGACAGGGCCGGAAAAACTGTTTTTT. This gives the protein CASSSPTGPEKLFF.

The chain joins TRBV30 to TRBJ2-3, with 8 bases aligning to TRBD2. The germline V gene encodes CDR1 GTSNPN and CDR2 SVGIG (reference sequence). With 4 bases clipped from V and 0 bases from J, the junction kept 6 bases outside the gene matches. The CDR3 loop spans 15 amino acids. In nucleotides, the CDR3 is TGTGCCTGGACCGGGGGGGGCCTAAGCACAGATACGCAGTATTTT. It encodes CAWTGGGLSTDTQYF.

The chain carries TRBV5-1 and TRBJ2-7; TRBD1 matches 7 bases. V lost 5 bases to trimming and J lost 3 bases; unmatched junction nucleotides: 11. Germline V CDR1 and CDR2: SGHRS, YFSETQ. This CDR3 has 15 residues. CDR3 in amino acids: CASSWEPGTDYEQYF. The DNA for the CDR3 is TGCGCCAGCAGTTGGGAACCTGGGACAGACTACGAGCAGTACTTC.

This chain links TRBV19 with TRBJ2-2, with 9 positions matching TRBD1. The CDR3 consists of 15 residues. V shed 7 bases and J 2 bases; nucleotides not matched to a gene: 5. Germline CDR1 reads LNHDA; CDR2 reads SQIVND (reference sequence). The CDR3 region is CASTRTGVNTGELFF. As DNA, the CDR3 is TGTGCCAGTACCAGGACAGGGGTAAACACCGGGGAGCTGTTTTTT.

In regard to this clone: One end of the junction does not line up with germline, which may come from a read error. The gene calls are TRBV6-5 and TRBJ1-6; D uncertain. Germline V gene sequence: CDR1 MNHEY, CDR2 SVGAGI. This CDR3 is 15 amino acids long. CDR3 residues: CASSYLGSVNSPLHF. CDR3 DNA: TGTGCCAGCAGCTACTTGGGCAGTGTCAATTCACCCCTCCACTTT.

This chain connects TRBV6-5 to TRBJ1-2; possibly TRBD1 for D (5 bases). The V gene's germline CDR1 is MNHEY and CDR2 SVGAGI. The CDR3 runs 11 residues. The CDR3 DNA is TGTGCAGCGGGGGTCGTCTATGGCTACACCTTC. Translation: CAAGVVYGYTF.

The chain links TRBV2 to TRBJ1-1, with D perhaps TRBD1 (5 bases). Per the germline V gene, CDR1 is SNHLY and CDR2 is FYNNEI. Trimming took 7 bases from V and 3 from J, leaving 12 bases between them. There are 13 residues in the CDR3. DNA of the CDR3: TGTGCCAGCACCAGGGCCTTGCACACTGAAGCTTTCTTT. It encodes CASTRALHTEAFF.

The gene calls are TRBV24-1 and TRBJ2-7; D may be TRBD1 (6 bases). V was trimmed by 9 bases and J by 2 bases, leaving 19 bases between them. Germline V CDR1 and CDR2: KGHDR, SFDVKD. The CDR3 runs 15 residues. CDR3 nucleotide sequence: TGTGCCACCTACGCGATTGGACAGAGACCCTACGAGCAGTACTTC. Protein product: CATYAIGQRPYEQYF.

The CDR3 is CASSPDRKLLANYGYTF. In nucleotides, the CDR3 is TGCGCCAGCAGCCCGGACAGAAAACTCTTAGCTAACTATGGCTACACCTTC. The genes are TRBV5-1 and TRBJ1-2; possibly TRBD1 for D (6 bases). The CDR3 is 17 amino acids. V dropped 4 bases and J dropped 0 bases, with 19 bases sitting between them. Germline V CDR1 and CDR2: SGHRS, YFSETQ. Full variable domain (remainder filled in from reference TRBV5-1 and TRBJ1-2): KAGVTQTPRYLIKTRGQQVTLSCSPISGHRSVSWYQQTPGQGLQFLFEYFSETQRNKGNFPGRFSGRQFSNSRSEMNVSTLELGDSALYLCASSPDRKLLANYGYTFGSGTRLTVV.